Shown below are 2 T cell receptor beta chains from a single sample sequenced in a study of cytomegalovirus exposure and HLA in healthy donors (dated by TCRdb to 2016 to 2017). Receptors were amplified or captured by the immunoSEQ multiplex PCR assay. For the multiplex PCR, a mixture combining 60 forward primers for TCR Vbeta segments and 13 reverse primers for TCR Jbeta segments was used. Here the immuneACCESS table is served through TCRdb, limited to in-frame sequences with V and J called. Missing clones are a known gap in these copies; in checked studies unresolved V genes cover under half, and the rest lacks a known reason. The sample table records under 200,000 clones; 75% to 85% of these occur just once. Of the sample, 2% to 2.5% falls within the top ten clones. The sequenced sample was PBMCs. These receptors were taken from a woman between 45 and 60 years old in good health and CMV-seronegative.

This sequence joins TRBV15 and TRBJ2-3; D ambiguous. This CDR3 has 13 residues. Per germline, CDR1 LNHNV and CDR2 YYDKDF (reference sequence). The V end was cut by 3 bases, the J end by 0 bases, with 4 bases between. CDR3 loop: CATSSPSTDTQYF. The CDR3 nucleotides read TGTGCCACCAGCAGCCCTAGCACAGATACGCAGTATTTT.

The gene calls are TRBV5-1 and TRBJ2-7; 9 bases are shared with TRBD1. The end of the DNA is better explained by TRBJ2-5, so the J call may be wrong. Germline CDR1 is SGHRS and CDR2 is YFSETQ. This CDR3 is built from 14 residues. CDR3 sequence (DNA): TGCGCCAGCAGCTTAACAGGGGGCTCTGAGACCCAGTACTTC. It codes for CASSLTGGSETQYF.